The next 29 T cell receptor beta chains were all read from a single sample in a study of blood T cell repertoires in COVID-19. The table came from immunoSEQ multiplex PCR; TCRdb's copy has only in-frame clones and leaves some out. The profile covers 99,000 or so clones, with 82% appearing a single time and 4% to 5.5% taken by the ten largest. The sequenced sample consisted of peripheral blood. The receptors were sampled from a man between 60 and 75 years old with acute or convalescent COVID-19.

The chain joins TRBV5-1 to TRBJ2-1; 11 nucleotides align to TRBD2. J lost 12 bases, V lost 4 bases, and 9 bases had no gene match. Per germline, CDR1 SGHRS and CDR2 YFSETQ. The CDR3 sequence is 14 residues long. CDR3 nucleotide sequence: TGCGCCAGCAGCACCTTAGCGGGGGGGCGATTGCAGTTCTTC. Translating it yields CASSTLAGGRLQFF.

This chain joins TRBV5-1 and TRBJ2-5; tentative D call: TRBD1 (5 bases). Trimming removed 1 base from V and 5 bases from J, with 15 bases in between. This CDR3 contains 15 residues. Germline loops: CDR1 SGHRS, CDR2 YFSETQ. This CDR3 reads CASSLTAGFMETQYF. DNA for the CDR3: TGCGCCAGCAGCTTGACCGCAGGGTTTATGGAGACCCAGTACTTC. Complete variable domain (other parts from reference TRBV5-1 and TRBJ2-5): KAGVTQTPRYLIKTRGQQVTLSCSPISGHRSVSWYQQTPGQGLQFLFEYFSETQRNKGNFPGRFSGRQFSNSRSEMNVSTLELGDSALYLCASSLTAGFMETQYFGPGTRLLVL.

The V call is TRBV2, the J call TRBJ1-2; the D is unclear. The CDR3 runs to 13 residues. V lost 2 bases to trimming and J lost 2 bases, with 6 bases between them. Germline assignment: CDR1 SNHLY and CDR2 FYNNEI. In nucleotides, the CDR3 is TGTGCCAGCAGTGAAAGCTACAACTATGGCTACACCTTC. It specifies CASSESYNYGYTF.

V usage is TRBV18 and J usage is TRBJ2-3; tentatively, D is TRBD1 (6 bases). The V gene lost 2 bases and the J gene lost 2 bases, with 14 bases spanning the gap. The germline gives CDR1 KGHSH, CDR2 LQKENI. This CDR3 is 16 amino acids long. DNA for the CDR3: TGTGCCAGCTCACCAACAGTCAGGGGTAACACAGATACGCAGTATTTT. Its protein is CASSPTVRGNTDTQYF.

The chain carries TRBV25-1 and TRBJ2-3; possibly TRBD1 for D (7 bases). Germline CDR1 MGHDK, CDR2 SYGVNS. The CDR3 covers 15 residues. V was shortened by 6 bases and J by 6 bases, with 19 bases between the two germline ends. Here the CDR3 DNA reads TGTGCCAGCAGGCCCAGGGGGGTTGTATCGGATACGCAGTATTTT. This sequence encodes CASRPRGVVSDTQYF.

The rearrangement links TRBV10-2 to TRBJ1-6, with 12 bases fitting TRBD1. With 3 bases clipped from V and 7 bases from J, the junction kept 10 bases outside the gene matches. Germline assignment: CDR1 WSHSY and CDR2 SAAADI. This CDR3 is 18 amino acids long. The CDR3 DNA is TGCGCCAGCAGTGAACCGGGACAGGGGGCGATAATAAATTCACCCCTCCACTTT. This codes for CASSEPGQGAIINSPLHF.

CDR3 nucleotides: TGTGCCACCGCACAGGGGCCCAATCAGCCCCAGCATTTT. Translating gives CATAQGPNQPQHF. The genes are TRBV24-1 and TRBJ1-5; TRBD1 aligns across 7 bases. V dropped 9 bases and J dropped 3; count of bases not matched to a gene: 4. The CDR3 spans 13 residues. Germline CDR1 is KGHDR and CDR2 is SFDVKD.

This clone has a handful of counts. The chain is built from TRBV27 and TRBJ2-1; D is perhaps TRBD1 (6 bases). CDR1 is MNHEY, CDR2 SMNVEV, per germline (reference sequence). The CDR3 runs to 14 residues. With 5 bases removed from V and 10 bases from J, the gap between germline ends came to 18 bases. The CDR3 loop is CASSPGAGETEQFF. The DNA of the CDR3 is TGTGCCAGCAGTCCAGGGGCAGGGGAAACAGAGCAGTTCTTC.

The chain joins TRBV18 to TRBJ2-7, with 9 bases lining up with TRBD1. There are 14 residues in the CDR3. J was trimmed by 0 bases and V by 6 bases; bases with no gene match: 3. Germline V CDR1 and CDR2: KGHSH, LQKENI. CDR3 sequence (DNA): TGTGCCAGCTCCATGGACAGGGGCTCCTACGAGCAGTACTTC. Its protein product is CASSMDRGSYEQYF.

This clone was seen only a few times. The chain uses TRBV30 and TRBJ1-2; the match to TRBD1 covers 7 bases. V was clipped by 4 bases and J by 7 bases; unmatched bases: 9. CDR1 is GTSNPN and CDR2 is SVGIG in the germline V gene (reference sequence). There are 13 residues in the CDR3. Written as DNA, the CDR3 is TGTGCCTGGAACCCCGACAGGGCCGGTGGCTACACCTTC. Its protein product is CAWNPDRAGGYTF.

In DNA, the CDR3 is TGTGCCAGCAGCTTACAACAGGGGAACACTGAAGCTTTCTTT. Encoded protein: CASSLQQGNTEAFF. This chain uses TRBV11-3 with TRBJ1-1; possibly TRBD1 for D (6 bases). The V and J ends lost 2 bases and 1 base respectively, with 8 bases between them. The CDR3 has 14 residues. CDR1 SGHNT and CDR2 YENEEA come from the germline V gene. The full variable domain, completed using reference TRBV11-3 and TRBJ1-1, is EAGVVQSPRYKIIEKKQPVAFWCNPISGHNTLYWYLQNLGQGPELLIRYENEEAVDDSQLPKDRFSAERLKGVDSTLKIQPAELGDSAVYLCASSLQQGNTEAFFGQGTRLTVV.

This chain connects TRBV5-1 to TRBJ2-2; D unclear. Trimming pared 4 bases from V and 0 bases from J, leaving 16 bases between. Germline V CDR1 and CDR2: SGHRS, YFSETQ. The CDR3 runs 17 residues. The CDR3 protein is CASSLSLQLANTGELFF. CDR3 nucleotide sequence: TGCGCCAGCAGCCTGTCCTTACAGTTGGCGAACACCGGGGAGCTGTTTTTT. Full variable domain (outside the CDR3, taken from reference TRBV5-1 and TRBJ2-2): KAGVTQTPRYLIKTRGQQVTLSCSPISGHRSVSWYQQTPGQGLQFLFEYFSETQRNKGNFPGRFSGRQFSNSRSEMNVSTLELGDSALYLCASSLSLQLANTGELFFGEGSRLTVL.

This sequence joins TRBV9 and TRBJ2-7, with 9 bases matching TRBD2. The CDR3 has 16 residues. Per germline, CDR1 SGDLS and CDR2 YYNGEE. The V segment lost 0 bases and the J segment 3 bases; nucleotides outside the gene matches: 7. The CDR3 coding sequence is TGTGCCAGCAGCGTAGATCCTAGCGGGAACCTCTACGAGCAGTACTTC. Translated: CASSVDPSGNLYEQYF.

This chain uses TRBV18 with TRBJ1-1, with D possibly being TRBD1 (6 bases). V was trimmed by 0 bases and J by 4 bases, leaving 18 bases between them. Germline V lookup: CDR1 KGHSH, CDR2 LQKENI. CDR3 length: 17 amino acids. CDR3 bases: TGTGCCAGCTCACCACCGAATCCAGGGGCGCTGCGCACTGAAGCTTTCTTT. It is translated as CASSPPNPGALRTEAFF.

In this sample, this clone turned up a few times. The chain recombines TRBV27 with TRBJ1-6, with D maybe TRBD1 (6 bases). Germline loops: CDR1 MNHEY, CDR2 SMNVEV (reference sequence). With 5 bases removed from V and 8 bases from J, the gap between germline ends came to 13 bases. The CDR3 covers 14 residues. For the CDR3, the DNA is TGTGCCAGCAGTGGCACAGGGAACCATTCACCCCTCCACTTT. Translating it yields CASSGTGNHSPLHF.

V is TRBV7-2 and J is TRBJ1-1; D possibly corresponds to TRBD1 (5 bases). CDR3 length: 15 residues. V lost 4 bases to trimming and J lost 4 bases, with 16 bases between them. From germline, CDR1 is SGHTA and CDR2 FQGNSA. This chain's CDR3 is CASSSQGGVATEAFF. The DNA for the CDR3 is TGTGCCAGCAGCTCACAAGGAGGGGTGGCCACTGAAGCTTTCTTT.

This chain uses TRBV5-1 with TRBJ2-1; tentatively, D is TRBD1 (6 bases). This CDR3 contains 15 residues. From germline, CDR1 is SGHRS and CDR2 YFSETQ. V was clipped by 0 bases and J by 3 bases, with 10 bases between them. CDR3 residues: CASSLAPDSYNEQFF. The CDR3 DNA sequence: TGCGCCAGCAGCTTGGCCCCGGACAGCTACAATGAGCAGTTCTTC. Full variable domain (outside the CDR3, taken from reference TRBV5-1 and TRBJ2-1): KAGVTQTPRYLIKTRGQQVTLSCSPISGHRSVSWYQQTPGQGLQFLFEYFSETQRNKGNFPGRFSGRQFSNSRSEMNVSTLELGDSALYLCASSLAPDSYNEQFFGPGTRLTVL.

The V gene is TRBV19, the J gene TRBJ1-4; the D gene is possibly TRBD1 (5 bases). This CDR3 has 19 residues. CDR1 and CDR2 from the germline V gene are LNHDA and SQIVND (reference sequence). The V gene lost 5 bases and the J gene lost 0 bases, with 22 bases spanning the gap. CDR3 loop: CASSRRRGRQPATNEKLFF. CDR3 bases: TGTGCCAGTAGTCGTAGGAGGGGTCGGCAGCCCGCAACTAATGAAAAACTGTTTTTT.

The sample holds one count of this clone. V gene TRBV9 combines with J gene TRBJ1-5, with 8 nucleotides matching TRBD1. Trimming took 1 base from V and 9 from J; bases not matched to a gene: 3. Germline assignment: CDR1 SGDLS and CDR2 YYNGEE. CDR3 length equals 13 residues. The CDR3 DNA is TGTGCCAGCAGCGTACAGGGGGCGGGGCCCCAGCATTTT. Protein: CASSVQGAGPQHF.

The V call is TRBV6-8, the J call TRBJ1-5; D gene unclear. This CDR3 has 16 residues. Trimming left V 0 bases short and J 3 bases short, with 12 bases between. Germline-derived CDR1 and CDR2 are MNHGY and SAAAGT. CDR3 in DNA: TGTGCCAGCAGTTACTCGATAGCGGTCCCCAATCAGCCCCAGCATTTT. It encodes CASSYSIAVPNQPQHF.

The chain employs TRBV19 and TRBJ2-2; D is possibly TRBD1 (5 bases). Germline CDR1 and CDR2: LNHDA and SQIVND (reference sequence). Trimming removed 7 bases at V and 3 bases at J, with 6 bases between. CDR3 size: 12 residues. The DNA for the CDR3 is TGTGCCAGTATCAGGGACACCGGGGAGCTGTTTTTT. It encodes CASIRDTGELFF.

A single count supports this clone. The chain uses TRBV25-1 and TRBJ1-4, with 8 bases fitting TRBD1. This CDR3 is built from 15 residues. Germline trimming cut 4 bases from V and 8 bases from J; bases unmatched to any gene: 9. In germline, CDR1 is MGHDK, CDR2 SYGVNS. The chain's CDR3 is CASSGGQGYREKLFF. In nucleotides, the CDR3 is TGTGCCAGCAGTGGTGGACAGGGTTATAGGGAAAAACTGTTTTTT. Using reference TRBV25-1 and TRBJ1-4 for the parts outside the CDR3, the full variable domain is EADIYQTPRYLVIGTGKKITLECSQTMGHDKMYWYQQDPGMELHLIHYSYGVNSTEKGDLSSESTVSRIRTEHFPLTLESARPSHTSQYLCASSGGQGYREKLFFGSGTQLSVL.

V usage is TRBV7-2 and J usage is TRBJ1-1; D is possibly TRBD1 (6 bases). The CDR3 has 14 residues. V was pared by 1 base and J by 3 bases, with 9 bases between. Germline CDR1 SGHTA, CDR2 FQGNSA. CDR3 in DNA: TGTGCCAGCAGCTTAGGACAGGCAGACACTGAAGCTTTCTTT. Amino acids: CASSLGQADTEAFF.

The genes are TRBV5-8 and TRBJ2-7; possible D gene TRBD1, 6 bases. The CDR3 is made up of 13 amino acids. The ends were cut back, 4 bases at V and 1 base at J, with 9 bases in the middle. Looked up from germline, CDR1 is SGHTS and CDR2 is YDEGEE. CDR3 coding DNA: TGTGCCAGCAGCAGACAGGTGTCCTACGAGCAGTACTTC. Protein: CASSRQVSYEQYF.

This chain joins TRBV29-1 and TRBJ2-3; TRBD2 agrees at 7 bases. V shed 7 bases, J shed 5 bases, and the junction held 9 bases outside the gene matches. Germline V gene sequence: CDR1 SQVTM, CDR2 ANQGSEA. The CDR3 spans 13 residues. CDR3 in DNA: TGCAGCGGCGGGGGTAGGGGCAAAGATACGCAGTATTTT. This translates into CSGGGRGKDTQYF.

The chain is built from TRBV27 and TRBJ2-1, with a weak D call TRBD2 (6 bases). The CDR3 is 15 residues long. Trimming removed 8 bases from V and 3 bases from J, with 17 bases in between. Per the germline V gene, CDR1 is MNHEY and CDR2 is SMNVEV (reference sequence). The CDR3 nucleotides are TGTGCCAGCGGGGACTGGGGACTGCACTACAATGAGCAGTTCTTC. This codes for CASGDWGLHYNEQFF.

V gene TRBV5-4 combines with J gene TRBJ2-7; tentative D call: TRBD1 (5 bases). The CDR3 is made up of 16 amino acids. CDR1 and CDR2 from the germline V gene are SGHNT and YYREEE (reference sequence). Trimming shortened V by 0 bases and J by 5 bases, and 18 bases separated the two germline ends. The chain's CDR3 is CASSLDGRASIHEQYF. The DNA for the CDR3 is TGTGCCAGCAGCTTGGATGGCAGGGCATCCATCCACGAGCAGTACTTC.

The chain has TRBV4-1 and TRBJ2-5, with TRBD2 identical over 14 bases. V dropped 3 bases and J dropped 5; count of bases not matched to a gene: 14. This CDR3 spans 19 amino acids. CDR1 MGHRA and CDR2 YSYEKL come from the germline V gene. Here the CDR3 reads CASSQEGTSGRGRGETQYF. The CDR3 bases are TGCGCCAGCAGCCAGGAAGGGACTAGCGGGAGAGGAAGGGGTGAGACCCAGTACTTC.

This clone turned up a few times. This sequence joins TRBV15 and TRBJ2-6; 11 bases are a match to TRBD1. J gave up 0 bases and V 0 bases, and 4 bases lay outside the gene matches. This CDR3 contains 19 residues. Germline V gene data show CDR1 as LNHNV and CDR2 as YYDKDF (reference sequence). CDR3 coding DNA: TGTGCCACCAGCAGAGATAGGACAGGGGGCCGCTCTGGGGCCAACGTCCTGACTTTC. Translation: CATSRDRTGGRSGANVLTF.